A single sample is the source of the 28 T cell receptor beta chains below, sequenced in a study of immune evolution from preneoplasia to lung adenocarcinoma. Sequencing was performed with immunoSEQ multiplex PCR; in TCRdb, only in-frame clones are kept and a portion is missing. The sample has approximately 5,000 clones, around 78% seen once. The sequenced sample consisted of FFPE adjacent normal lung tissue. The receptors were gathered from an older donor with lung adenocarcinoma.

This clone was observed a handful of times. This same CDR3 is encoded by further DNA sequences in the sample. The chain has TRBV9 and TRBJ1-1; D is uncertain. Germline CDR1 SGDLS, CDR2 YYNGEE. V lost 3 bases and J lost 1, with 4 bases in between. CDR3 length equals 12 residues. The chain's CDR3 is CASSGSNTEAFF. CDR3 DNA: TGTGCCAGCAGCGGATCGAACACTGAAGCTTTCTTT.

This chain uses TRBV9 with TRBJ2-1; 11 bases are shared with TRBD2. The CDR3 extends over 15 amino acids. The V and J ends lost 3 bases and 5 bases, in that order; junction bases with no gene match: 4. Germline V gene data show CDR1 as SGDLS and CDR2 as YYNGEE. CDR3 DNA sequence: TGTGCCAGCAGCGCGCCGGGACTAGCGGACAATGAGCAGTTCTTC. Its translation is CASSAPGLADNEQFF.

This clone was observed a handful of times. This chain links TRBV2 with TRBJ2-5; 11 positions match TRBD2. With 4 bases clipped from V and 5 bases from J, the junction kept 12 bases outside the gene matches. The CDR3 length is 17 residues. CDR1 SNHLY and CDR2 FYNNEI come from the germline V gene. The CDR3, as DNA: TGTGCCAGCAGTGTCTCCCTTACTAGCGGGGGAAAGGAGACCCAGTACTTC. This encodes CASSVSLTSGGKETQYF.

The chain employs TRBV4-1 and TRBJ2-7; 7 bases are a match to TRBD1. With 6 bases clipped from V and 0 bases from J, the junction kept 2 bases outside the gene matches. Germline V gene sequence: CDR1 MGHRA, CDR2 YSYEKL. The CDR3 is made up of 13 amino acids. For the CDR3, the DNA is TGCGCCAGCAGGGGACAGAGCTCCTACGAGCAGTACTTC. It specifies CASRGQSSYEQYF.

This rearrangement joins TRBV6-6 to TRBJ1-1, with D possibly TRBD1 on 6 matching bases. Germline values: CDR1 MNHNY, CDR2 SVGAGI (reference sequence). This CDR3 region has 13 residues. The ends were cut back, 6 bases at V and 1 base at J, with 9 bases in the middle. The CDR3 sequence is CASRAQGNTEAFF. CDR3 DNA: TGTGCCAGCAGGGCACAGGGGAACACTGAAGCTTTCTTT.

The V and J genes are TRBV11-3 and TRBJ2-7; the match to TRBD2 covers 10 bases. Trimming cost V 8 bases and J 9 bases; bases outside gene matches: 13. This CDR3 is built from 14 residues. CDR1 SGHNT and CDR2 YENEEA come from the germline V gene. In DNA, the CDR3 is TGTGCCAGCGAAAGGACTAGCGGACCCCCCGGGCAGTACTTC. This gives the protein CASERTSGPPGQYF. The full variable domain, its missing parts supplied by reference TRBV11-3 and TRBJ2-7, is EAGVVQSPRYKIIEKKQPVAFWCNPISGHNTLYWYLQNLGQGPELLIRYENEEAVDDSQLPKDRFSAERLKGVDSTLKIQPAELGDSAVYLCASERTSGPPGQYFGPGTRLTVT.

J is TRBJ2-3 and V is TRBV7-9, with a tentative D call TRBD1 (6 bases). The CDR3 is 17 residues long. Germline-derived CDR1 and CDR2 are SEHNR and FQNEAQ (reference sequence). Between the trimmed V and J ends, which lost 5 bases and 0 bases, there was a span of 18 bases. In DNA, the CDR3 is TGTGCCAGCAGCGGTACAGGGTTGGGCCTTAGCACAGATACGCAGTATTTT. This codes for CASSGTGLGLSTDTQYF.

This clone was recorded only once. This rearrangement joins TRBV30 to TRBJ2-2; weak D call: TRBD1 (6 bases). The CDR3 is made up of 14 amino acids. CDR1 and CDR2 (germline): GTSNPN, SVGIG (reference sequence). With 6 bases removed from V and 3 bases from J, the gap between germline ends came to 14 bases. In DNA, the CDR3 is TGTGCCTGCCCTGGGACAAAGGACACCGGGGAGCTGTTTTTT. It yields the protein CACPGTKDTGELFF.

The rearrangement uses TRBV19 and TRBJ1-5; unclear D gene. The CDR3 covers 16 residues. Deletions cut 7 bases from V and 2 bases from J, with 18 bases between. Germline CDR1 reads LNHDA; CDR2 reads SQIVND (reference sequence). The CDR3 bases are TGTGCCAGTAACGACGACGGCGGCCTGGGCAATCAGCCCCAGCATTTT. As protein: CASNDDGGLGNQPQHF.

The DNA of the CDR3 is TGTGCTAGTGGTCCGGGACTAGCGGGATATAGTGAGCAGTTCTTC. Translating it yields CASGPGLAGYSEQFF. The chain uses TRBV12-5 and TRBJ2-1; 13 bases are a match to TRBD2. V shed 5 bases, J shed 9 bases, and the junction held 7 bases outside the gene matches. The CDR3 is 15 amino acids. Per the germline V gene, CDR1 is LGHNT and CDR2 is FRNRAP.

The chain has TRBV5-4 and TRBJ2-5; 12 nucleotides align to TRBD2. The CDR3 contains 15 residues. From germline, CDR1 is SGHNT and CDR2 YYREEE (reference sequence). V shed 2 bases and J 4 bases; nucleotides not matched to a gene: 3. CDR3 nucleotides: TGTGCCAGCAGCTTACCGGGACTAGCGGGAGAGACCCAGTACTTC. Residues: CASSLPGLAGETQYF.

The chain is built from TRBV30 and TRBJ2-7; no clear D. Trimming stripped 7 bases from V and 2 bases from J, with 9 bases between. Germline V gene data show CDR1 as GTSNPN and CDR2 as SVGIG (reference sequence). The CDR3 spans 11 residues. The CDR3 DNA follows: TGTGCCTTATCATTGGCCTACGAGCAGTACTTC. Translating it yields CALSLAYEQYF.

This clone was counted a few times. The chain carries TRBV7-6 and TRBJ2-2; D gene unclear. The CDR3 consists of 13 residues. V lost 6 bases and J lost 0, with 5 bases in between. Germline V gene data show CDR1 as SGHVS and CDR2 as FNYEAQ. The CDR3 nucleotides read TGTGCCAGCAGTTTAACGAACACCGGGGAGCTGTTTTTT. Its protein product is CASSLTNTGELFF.

The V gene is TRBV18, the J gene TRBJ2-1; 8 bases agree with TRBD2. The length of the CDR3 is 16 residues. The germline V gene encodes CDR1 KGHSH and CDR2 LQKENI. V lost 3 bases and J lost 9; bases outside the gene matches: 13. This CDR3 reads CASSPAGRAGVGEQFF. CDR3 bases: TGTGCCAGCTCACCGGCCGGGAGGGCCGGCGTCGGTGAGCAGTTCTTC. Full variable domain (remainder filled in from reference TRBV18 and TRBJ2-1): NAGVMQNPRHLVRRRGQEARLRCSPMKGHSHVYWYRQLPEEGLKFMVYLQKENIIDESGMPKERFSAEFPKEGPSILRIQQVVRGDSAAYFCASSPAGRAGVGEQFFGPGTRLTVL.

The table lists this clone with a few counts. The chain carries TRBV6-5 and TRBJ2-2; TRBD1 is a possible D gene (6 bases). The CDR3 has 12 amino acids. The germline V gene has CDR1 MNHEY and CDR2 SVGAGI. Trimming shortened V by 6 bases and J by 4 bases, and 6 bases separated the two germline ends. This chain's CDR3 is CASRTGTGELFF. The CDR3, as DNA: TGTGCCAGCAGGACAGGCACCGGGGAGCTGTTTTTT.

The rearrangement links TRBV19 to TRBJ2-5; possible D gene TRBD2, 6 bases. From germline, CDR1 is LNHDA and CDR2 SQIVND (reference sequence). V was clipped by 1 base and J by 6 bases, with 15 bases between them. There are 15 residues in the CDR3. CDR3 DNA: TGTGCCAGTAGTATAGCATACGGCGGGACGCAGACCCAGTACTTC. The encoded protein is CASSIAYGGTQTQYF.

The chain is built from TRBV6-4 and TRBJ2-4; D could derive from TRBD1 or TRBD2 (6 bases each). V was clipped by 6 bases and J by 6 bases, with 18 bases between them. Germline loops: CDR1 MRHNA, CDR2 SNTAGT. The CDR3 covers 15 residues. The chain's CDR3 is CASSPSSEGGNIQYF. The DNA for the CDR3 is TGTGCCAGCAGCCCTAGCTCCGAGGGGGGAAACATTCAGTACTTC.

The chain couples TRBV19 to TRBJ1-2; no clear D. In germline, CDR1 is LNHDA, CDR2 SQIVND (reference sequence). This CDR3 region has 13 residues. Deletions cut 4 bases from V and 7 bases from J, with 13 bases between. This CDR3 is CASSTPQRSGYTF. The CDR3 DNA sequence: TGTGCCAGTAGTACGCCTCAACGCTCTGGCTACACCTTC.

V gene TRBV7-2 combines with J gene TRBJ2-1, with 10 bases that match TRBD1. Germline CDR1 is SGHTA and CDR2 is FQGNSA. The CDR3 has 15 amino acids. Losses at the gene ends were 5 bases for V and 6 bases for J; bases not matched to a gene: 7. The CDR3 here is CASSPGQGVTNEQFF. CDR3 in DNA: TGTGCCAGCAGCCCTGGACAGGGGGTTACCAATGAGCAGTTCTTC.

This chain joins TRBV5-4 and TRBJ2-7; TRBD1 is a possible D gene (6 bases). Germline lookup yields CDR1 SGHNT and CDR2 YYREEE (reference sequence). Deletions cut 0 bases from V and 2 bases from J, with 12 bases between. The CDR3 extends over 15 amino acids. CDR3: CASSLGGTWPYEQYF. The CDR3 coding sequence is TGTGCCAGCAGCTTGGGGGGGACATGGCCCTACGAGCAGTACTTC.

The genes are TRBV11-2 and TRBJ2-1, with 7 positions matching TRBD2. Germline CDR1 SGHAT, CDR2 FQNNGV. V lost 5 bases, J lost 2 bases, and 6 bases stayed unmatched. This CDR3 spans 15 amino acids. This chain's CDR3 is CASSTLADAYNEQFF. CDR3 nucleotide sequence: TGTGCCAGCAGCACCCTAGCGGATGCCTACAATGAGCAGTTCTTC. Drawing the rest from reference TRBV11-2 and TRBJ2-1, the complete variable domain is EAGVAQSPRYKIIEKRQSVAFWCNPISGHATLYWYQQILGQGPKLLIQFQNNGVVDDSQLPKDRFSAERLKGVDSTLKIQPAKLEDSAVYLCASSTLADAYNEQFFGPGTRLTVL.

The chain combines TRBV11-3 with TRBJ2-7; 13 bases are a match to TRBD2. V was clipped by 4 bases and J by 7 bases; unmatched bases: 7. This CDR3 is built from 15 residues. The germline gives CDR1 SGHNT, CDR2 YENEEA. Written as DNA, the CDR3 is TGTGCCAGCAGCTCCGGGACTAGCGGGATCGGGGAGCAGTACTTC. Amino acid sequence: CASSSGTSGIGEQYF.

The chain couples TRBV21-1 to TRBJ1-2; TRBD1, as called in the table, went unchecked against the DNA. TRBV21-1 is labeled a pseudogene. There are 12 residues in the CDR3. CDR3 sequence reads: CAGGGQGDGYTF. The CDR3 nucleotides read TGTGCCGGGGGGGGACAGGGTGATGGCTACACCTTC.

The chain links TRBV5-1 to TRBJ2-2; TRBD1 aligns across 11 bases. Looked up from germline, CDR1 is SGHRS and CDR2 is YFSETQ. The ends lost 4 bases at V and 2 bases at J; junction bases unmatched: 10. This CDR3 spans 18 amino acids. The CDR3 here is CASSITLGQGANTGELFF. In nucleotides, the CDR3 is TGCGCCAGCAGCATCACACTTGGACAGGGGGCCAACACCGGGGAGCTGTTTTTT.

The chain carries TRBV14 and TRBJ2-5, with 10 bases lining up with TRBD2. This CDR3 has 20 amino acids. V shed 4 bases and J 2 bases; nucleotides not matched to a gene: 19. The germline V gene encodes CDR1 SGHDN and CDR2 FVKESK. This CDR3 is CASSPLLASGRRRGQETQYF. CDR3 nucleotides: TGTGCCAGCAGCCCCCTCCTAGCTAGCGGGAGACGGAGGGGGCAAGAGACCCAGTACTTC.

This clone was recorded only once. This chain links TRBV5-1 with TRBJ2-3; D may be TRBD1 (5 bases). The CDR3 is 14 residues long. V dropped 1 base and J dropped 2 bases, with 8 bases sitting between them. Germline-derived CDR1 and CDR2 are SGHRS and YFSETQ. The CDR3 loop reads CASSLSRVTDTQYF. The CDR3 nucleotides read TGCGCCAGCAGCTTGAGCAGGGTCACAGATACGCAGTATTTT.

The chain is built from TRBV2 and TRBJ2-1, with 8 bases fitting TRBD2. The CDR3 loop spans 13 amino acids. J lost 7 bases, V lost 10 bases, and 9 bases had no gene match. The germline CDR1 and CDR2 sequences are SNHLY and FYNNEI. The CDR3 DNA is TGTGCCACCTCGTACATAGCGGGAAATGAGCAGTTCTTC. Translated: CATSYIAGNEQFF.

This chain uses TRBV5-1 with TRBJ1-1, with D possibly matching TRBD1 (6 bases). Trimming took 4 bases from V and 4 from J, leaving 17 bases between them. The CDR3 is 15 amino acids. Germline V gene data show CDR1 as SGHRS and CDR2 as YFSETQ. The CDR3 reads CASSPTDRLSTEAFF. CDR3 coding DNA: TGCGCCAGCAGCCCAACTGACAGGCTGAGCACTGAAGCTTTCTTT.